This passage covers 32 T cell receptor beta chains from one sample sequenced in a study of human T cells and chemical hapten exposure. Time point of the sample: patch test 2, 6 weeks after DPC sensitization. Specified treatment: therapeutic diphenylcyclopropenone sensitization with weekly scalp DPC. MiXCR, run by TCRdb on the RACE reads, gives a single entry per CDR3 protein. The sample consists of about 82,000 distinct CDR3 sequences, around 6.7% of them appearing once. Sequenced material: whole blood, taken in connection with sensitization to the hapten diphenylcyclopropenone (DPC). The receptors were gathered from a woman aged 25 to 45 with alopecia areata. Some clones in this sample may be carry-over from other donors' samples.

This clonotype was seen ten or more times. The J gene is TRBJ1-2, the V gene TRBV12-5, with D perhaps matching TRBD1 (5 bases). Trimming shortened V by 7 bases and J by 1 base, and 13 bases separated the two germline ends. Germline loops: CDR1 LGHNT, CDR2 FRNRAP. There are 14 residues in the CDR3. The CDR3 protein is CASARTGGNYGYTF. CDR3 in DNA: TGTGCTAGTGCCAGGACGGGGGGTAACTATGGCTACACCTTC.

This clonotype was counted ten times or more. The chain carries TRBV30 and TRBJ2-2; 7 bases match TRBD1. Unmatched junction bases numbered 8, after V lost 7 bases and J lost 6 bases. Germline CDR1 is GTSNPN and CDR2 is SVGIG (reference sequence). CDR3 length: 13 amino acids. CDR3 bases: TGTGCCTTACACGGACAGGCGGCCGGGGAGCTGTTTTTT. Residues: CALHGQAAGELFF.

In this sample, this clonotype turned up many times. The chain joins TRBV12-3 or TRBV12-4 to TRBJ1-1, with D perhaps matching TRBD1 (5 bases). This CDR3 has 13 residues. Trimming removed 3 bases from V and 6 bases from J, with 11 bases in between. CDR3 DNA sequence: TGTGCCAGCAGTTTTCCAGGGCGGGCTGAAGCTTTCTTT. It yields the protein CASSFPGRAEAFF.

This clonotype was recorded many times. The V and J genes are TRBV12-3 or TRBV12-4 and TRBJ1-1; D perhaps matches TRBD1 (5 bases). Trimming removed 6 bases from V and 5 bases from J, with 13 bases in between. This CDR3 comprises 13 residues. The CDR3 sequence: CASRPLAGTEAFF. The DNA for the CDR3 is TGTGCCAGCAGGCCCCTGGCAGGGACTGAAGCTTTCTTT.

This clonotype showed up many times. The gene calls are TRBV20-1 and TRBJ2-3; TRBD2 matches 8 bases. Looked up from germline, CDR1 is DFQATT and CDR2 is SNEGSKA (reference sequence). The CDR3 loop spans 12 amino acids. Trimming removed 4 bases from V and 4 bases from J; junction bases left unmatched: 1. The CDR3 here is CSATTSADTQYF. The CDR3 nucleotides read TGCAGTGCTACGACTAGCGCAGATACGCAGTATTTT.

There are a few counts of this clonotype. The CDR3 spells CATSRGGTGTIYGYTF. CDR3 sequence (DNA): TGTGCCACCAGCAGAGGAGGGACAGGGACCATCTATGGCTACACCTTC. The rearrangement joins TRBV15 to TRBJ1-2; 9 nucleotides line up with TRBD1. The CDR3 length is 16 residues. Germline loops: CDR1 LNHNV, CDR2 YYDKDF (reference sequence). The V and J ends lost 1 base and 4 bases, in that order; junction bases with no gene match: 7.

This clonotype was recorded at least ten times. The V call is TRBV2, the J call TRBJ2-3; a possible D gene is TRBD2 (6 bases). V shed 6 bases and J shed 7 bases, with 8 bases lying between them. The CDR3 has 11 amino acids. The germline gives CDR1 SNHLY, CDR2 FYNNEI. CDR3 in amino acids: CASRGLNTQYF. The CDR3, as DNA: TGTGCCAGCAGGGGACTCAATACGCAGTATTTT.

This clonotype has only a few counts. This chain connects TRBV2 to TRBJ1-1; D unresolved. V lost 8 bases and J 4 bases, leaving 17 bases between the germline ends. The CDR3 has 14 residues. Germline V gene lookup returns CDR1 SNHLY and CDR2 FYNNEI. CDR3 amino acids: CASLTSGAATEAFF. As DNA, the CDR3 is TGTGCCAGCCTAACGTCCGGCGCGGCCACTGAAGCTTTCTTT.

The chain recombines TRBV4-2 with TRBJ1-5; the match to TRBD1 covers 7 bases. The germline V gene encodes CDR1 LGHNA and CDR2 YNFKEQ. The CDR3 is made up of 16 amino acids. The V gene end was trimmed by 0 bases and the J gene end by 6 bases; junction bases not matched to a gene: 8. The chain's CDR3 is CASSQDPGAGGQPQHF. The CDR3 bases are TGTGCCAGCAGCCAAGATCCGGGGGCAGGGGGTCAGCCCCAGCATTTT.

This clonotype was detected many times. The rearrangement uses TRBV5-6 and TRBJ2-7; D unclear. CDR1 is SGHDT and CDR2 is YYEEEE in the germline V gene. The CDR3 length is 16 residues. With 6 bases removed from V and 3 bases from J, the gap between germline ends came to 22 bases. CDR3 nucleotides: TGTGCCAGCACCCGAGCGAGACGACTTAAGTTCTACGAGCAGTACTTC. It specifies CASTRARRLKFYEQYF. Looking up the rest from reference TRBV5-6 and TRBJ2-7 gives the full variable domain: DAGVTQSPTHLIKTRGQQVTLRCSPKSGHDTVSWYQQALGQGPQFIFQYYEEEERQRGNFPDRFSGHQFPNYSSELNVNALLLGDSALYLCASTRARRLKFYEQYFGPGTRLTVT.

The chain is built from TRBV3-1 and TRBJ1-2, with TRBD1 as a possible D gene (5 bases). From germline, CDR1 is LGHDT and CDR2 YNNKEL (reference sequence). V was shortened by 2 bases and J by 4 bases, with 11 bases between the two germline ends. CDR3 length: 14 amino acids. The CDR3 DNA sequence: TGTGCCAGCAGCCAACCGGGACGGACCTATGGCTACACCTTC. Amino acids: CASSQPGRTYGYTF. The full variable domain, its missing parts supplied by reference TRBV3-1 and TRBJ1-2, is DTAVSQTPKYLVTQMGNDKSIKCEQNLGHDTMYWYKQDSKKFLKIMFSYNNKELIINETVPNRFSPKSPDKAHLNLHINSLELGDSAVYFCASSQPGRTYGYTFGSGTRLTVV.

This clonotype came up a few times. This chain connects TRBV29-1 to TRBJ2-3; possibly TRBD2 for D (6 bases). V gave up 6 bases and J gave up 4 bases, with 11 bases separating them. Germline CDR1 is SQVTM and CDR2 is ANQGSEA. The CDR3 runs 12 residues. In nucleotides, the CDR3 is TGCAGCGTCCCGCGGGGATCAGATACGCAGTATTTT. As protein: CSVPRGSDTQYF.

This clonotype appeared a few times. This chain links TRBV27 with TRBJ2-7, with 7 bases matching TRBD1. In germline, CDR1 is MNHEY, CDR2 SMNVEV (reference sequence). This CDR3 is built from 11 residues. The trim removed 6 bases at V and 6 bases at J, leaving 2 bases unmatched. In nucleotides, the CDR3 is TGTGCCAGCAGAGCAGGGGGCGAGCAGTACTTC. Translating it yields CASRAGGEQYF.

This clonotype appeared many times. The J gene is TRBJ1-1, the V gene TRBV7-8, with unresolved D. The V gene lost 5 bases and the J gene lost 5 bases, with 12 bases spanning the gap. Per germline, CDR1 SGHVS and CDR2 FQNEAQ. The CDR3 is 13 residues long. The CDR3 DNA reads TGTGCCAGCAGCGCTACGGACGGGACTGAAGCTTTCTTT. Translated: CASSATDGTEAFF. Complete variable domain (other parts from reference TRBV7-8 and TRBJ1-1): GAGVSQSPRYKVAKRGQDVALRCDPISGHVSLFWYQQALGQGPEFLTYFQNEAQLDKSGLPSDRFFAERPEGSVSTLKIQRTQQEDSAVYLCASSATDGTEAFFGQGTRLTVV.

This clonotype was seen a few times. The chain couples TRBV18 to TRBJ2-2, with 7 bases identical to TRBD1. V lost 0 bases, J lost 6 bases, and 10 bases stayed unmatched. CDR1 KGHSH and CDR2 LQKENI come from the germline V gene. The CDR3 has 17 residues. The CDR3 sequence is CASSPPPGQSYPGELFF. The CDR3 DNA reads TGTGCCAGCTCACCACCACCGGGACAGAGTTATCCCGGGGAGCTGTTTTTT.

The chain employs TRBV3-1 and TRBJ1-4; D uncertain. The V end was cut by 4 bases, the J end by 7 bases, with 19 bases between. The CDR3 totals 16 residues. Germline V CDR1 and CDR2: LGHDT, YNNKEL (reference sequence). CDR3 sequence: CASSPTDLGWGEKLFF. CDR3 in DNA: TGTGCCAGCAGCCCCACCGACCTCGGGTGGGGTGAAAAACTGTTTTTT.

This clonotype was found many times. This rearrangement joins TRBV30 to TRBJ2-6, with 7 bases matching TRBD2. Trimming took 0 bases from V and 5 from J; bases not matched to a gene: 4. The CDR3 extends over 15 amino acids. CDR1 is GTSNPN, CDR2 SVGIG, per germline (reference sequence). This CDR3 reads CAWSVGGIRANVLTF. The DNA for the CDR3 is TGTGCCTGGAGTGTGGGGGGGATCAGGGCCAACGTCCTGACTTTC.

This clonotype was counted at least ten times. The chain uses TRBV20-1 and TRBJ1-2, with D unresolved. Trimming removed 6 bases at V and 0 bases at J, with 14 bases between. The CDR3 runs to 14 residues. CDR1 is DFQATT, CDR2 SNEGSKA, per germline (reference sequence). CDR3 loop: CSANRDVPNYGYTF. The CDR3 coding sequence is TGCAGTGCCAACAGAGACGTACCTAACTATGGCTACACCTTC.

This clonotype was observed a few times. This chain connects TRBV7-9 to TRBJ1-2; tentatively, D is TRBD1 (6 bases). The CDR3 covers 14 residues. Germline-derived CDR1 and CDR2 are SEHNR and FQNEAQ (reference sequence). Deletions cut 3 bases from V and 6 bases from J, with 14 bases between. The CDR3 DNA follows: TGTGCCAGCAGCTTGGCCCAGGGGAGGGATGGCTACACCTTC. Translation: CASSLAQGRDGYTF.

J is TRBJ1-1 and V is TRBV20-1, with 7 bases lining up with TRBD1. The CDR3 runs 14 residues. Germline CDR1 and CDR2: DFQATT and SNEGSKA (reference sequence). V dropped 3 bases and J dropped 0; count of bases not matched to a gene: 4. CDR3 sequence reads: CSASTGAMNTEAFF. In DNA form, the CDR3 reads TGCAGTGCTAGCACAGGGGCGATGAACACTGAAGCTTTCTTT.

This clonotype came up a few times. This sequence joins TRBV21-1 and TRBJ2-3; the D call of TRBD1 is as the table states it, not checked on the DNA. TRBV21-1 is tagged as a pseudogene. The CDR3 runs 16 residues. CDR3 coding DNA: TGTGCCAGCAGAACCAACAGGGGACAAAGCACAGATACGCAGTATTTT. Amino acid sequence: CASRTNRGQSTDTQYF.

This clonotype was seen ten or more times. The gene calls are TRBV5-1 and TRBJ1-4; D might be TRBD1 (5 bases). Germline CDR1 and CDR2: SGHRS and YFSETQ. Between the trimmed V and J ends, which lost 5 bases and 13 bases, there was a span of 18 bases. The CDR3 loop spans 13 amino acids. The CDR3 spells CASREEGSQALFF. The CDR3 region has the DNA TGCGCCAGCAGGGAAGAGGGGAGCCAAGCACTGTTTTTT.

This clonotype was counted ten times or more. The chain employs TRBV20-1 and TRBJ2-1, with TRBD2 identical over 16 bases. The CDR3 contains 14 residues. The germline gives CDR1 DFQATT, CDR2 SNEGSKA (reference sequence). J lost 15 bases, V lost 8 bases, and 13 bases had no gene match. CDR3 nucleotide sequence: TGCAGTACACTTTCCGGGACTAGCGGGGGGGCGTGGTTCTTC. Translation gives CSTLSGTSGGAWFF.

This clonotype was recorded many times. The V call is TRBV2, the J call TRBJ2-3; TRBD1 matches at 7 bases. Germline loops: CDR1 SNHLY, CDR2 FYNNEI. V was clipped by 4 bases and J by 1 base; unmatched bases: 5. This CDR3 contains 15 residues. The CDR3 DNA is TGTGCCAGCAGTGTCGGCACAGGGGGCACAGATACGCAGTATTTT. The encoded protein is CASSVGTGGTDTQYF.

The chain links TRBV18 to TRBJ1-1, with 9 bases fitting TRBD1. The CDR3 sequence is 14 residues long. Unmatched junction bases numbered 3, after V lost 6 bases and J lost 1 base. The germline V gene encodes CDR1 KGHSH and CDR2 LQKENI. Written as DNA, the CDR3 is TGTGCCAGCTCGATACAGGGGGCGAACACTGAAGCTTTCTTT. The encoded protein is CASSIQGANTEAFF.

The chain uses TRBV20-1 and TRBJ2-7; 8 bases are shared with TRBD2. J was trimmed by 6 bases and V by 1 base; bases with no gene match: 5. Looked up from germline, CDR1 is DFQATT and CDR2 is SNEGSKA (reference sequence). CDR3 length equals 13 residues. CDR3 in DNA: TGCAGTGCTAGAGCCGGCGGGGGGATCGAGCAGTACTTC. Its protein product is CSARAGGGIEQYF.

The CDR3 here is CSARDRRAGPNEQFF. The DNA for the CDR3 is TGCAGTGCTAGAGATAGGAGGGCAGGGCCCAATGAGCAGTTCTTC. The rearrangement links TRBV20-1 to TRBJ2-1; TRBD2 is a possible D gene (6 bases). Germline values: CDR1 DFQATT, CDR2 SNEGSKA (reference sequence). The CDR3 has 15 residues. The V and J ends lost 0 bases and 6 bases respectively, with 15 bases between them.

This chain uses TRBV2 with TRBJ1-1, with 7 nucleotides matching TRBD1. Per the germline V gene, CDR1 is SNHLY and CDR2 is FYNNEI. The V gene end was trimmed by 1 base and the J gene end by 4 bases; junction bases not matched to a gene: 6. This CDR3 comprises 15 residues. The CDR3 nucleotides are TGTGCCAGCAGTGAAGGGGCAGGGGGAATCACTGAAGCTTTCTTT. Its translation: CASSEGAGGITEAFF.

This clonotype was counted between two and nine times. The chain recombines TRBV5-1 with TRBJ1-1; 10 bases fit TRBD1. The CDR3 has 18 residues. V lost 0 bases and J lost 3; bases outside the gene matches: 11. Germline V gene lookup returns CDR1 SGHRS and CDR2 YFSETQ. CDR3 residues: CASSLEGTGVERDTEAFF. The CDR3 region has the DNA TGCGCCAGCAGCTTGGAAGGGACAGGGGTTGAGAGGGACACTGAAGCTTTCTTT.

This clonotype has a count of ten or more. The CDR3 protein is CSGRSGRRTDTQYF. Here the CDR3 DNA reads TGCAGTGGCCGGAGCGGACGCCGCACAGATACGCAGTATTTT. This chain joins TRBV20-1 and TRBJ2-3; possibly TRBD2 for D (5 bases). The CDR3 loop spans 14 amino acids. The germline V gene encodes CDR1 DFQATT and CDR2 SNEGSKA (reference sequence). V was pared by 7 bases and J by 1 base, with 15 bases between.

This clonotype was counted many times. The chain links TRBV7-3 to TRBJ2-6, with TRBD2 matching over 12 bases. The CDR3 consists of 18 residues. Trimming cost V 3 bases and J 2 bases; bases outside gene matches: 5. Germline CDR1 is SGHTA and CDR2 is FQGTGA. The CDR3 nucleotides are TGTGCCAGCAGCTTTACTAGCGGGGGGTCAACTGGGGCCAACGTCCTGACTTTC. This codes for CASSFTSGGSTGANVLTF.

This clonotype was recorded many times. This chain connects TRBV5-1 to TRBJ2-1; 10 nucleotides agree with TRBD1. V gave up 4 bases and J gave up 2 bases; unmatched junction bases: 3. This CDR3 is built from 15 residues. Per the germline V gene, CDR1 is SGHRS and CDR2 is YFSETQ. The CDR3 DNA is TGCGCCAGCAGCGAGGGACAGGGGCCCTACAATGAGCAGTTCTTC. Encoded protein: CASSEGQGPYNEQFF.